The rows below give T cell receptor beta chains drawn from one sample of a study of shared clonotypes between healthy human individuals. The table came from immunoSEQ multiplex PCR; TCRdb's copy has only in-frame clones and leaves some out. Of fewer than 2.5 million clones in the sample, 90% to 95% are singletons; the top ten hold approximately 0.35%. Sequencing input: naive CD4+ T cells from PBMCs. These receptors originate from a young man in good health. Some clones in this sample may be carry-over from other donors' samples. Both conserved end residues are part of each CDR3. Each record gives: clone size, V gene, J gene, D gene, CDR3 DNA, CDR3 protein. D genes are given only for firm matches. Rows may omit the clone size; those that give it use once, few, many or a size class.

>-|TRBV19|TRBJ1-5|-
TGTGCCAGTAGTTCGCTTGTTCGGACAGTGATCTATAGCAATCAGCCCCAGCATTTT
CASSSLVRTVIYSNQPQHF
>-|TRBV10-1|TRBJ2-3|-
TGCGCCAGCAGTACCATATCGGGGGTAGATACGCAGTATTTT
CASSTISGVDTQYF
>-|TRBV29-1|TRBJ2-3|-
TGCAGCGTTGACAGGGAACGCACAGATACGCAGTATTTT
CSVDRERTDTQYF
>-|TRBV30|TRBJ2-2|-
TGTGCCTGGACAGGGAACACCGGGGAGCTGTTTTTT
CAWTGNTGELFF
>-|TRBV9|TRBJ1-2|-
TGTGCCAGCAGCGTAAGATCGGACGGGAACTATGGCTACACCTTC
CASSVRSDGNYGYTF
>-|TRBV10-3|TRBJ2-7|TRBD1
TGTGCCATCAGTGGGCGGACAGGAATCTACGAGCAGTACTTC
CAISGRTGIYEQYF
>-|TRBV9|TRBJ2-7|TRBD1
TGTGCCAGCAGCGAGCGGACAGGGCCGGCGACGCAGTACTTC
CASSERTGPATQYF
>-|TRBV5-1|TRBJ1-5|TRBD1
TGCGCCAGCAGCTTGGGGGGACAGGGATTCAATCAGCCCCAGCATTTT
CASSLGGQGFNQPQHF
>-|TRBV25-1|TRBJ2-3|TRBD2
TGTGCCAGCAGTGAATATAGCGGGTATAGCACAGATACGCAGTATTTT
CASSEYSGYSTDTQYF
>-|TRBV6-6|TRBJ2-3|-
TGTGCCAGCAGTTACTCGATCGGGAGTTCCACAGATACGCAGTATTTT
CASSYSIGSSTDTQYF
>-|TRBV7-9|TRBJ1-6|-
TGTGCCAGCAGCTTTTGGCAGGGAAATTCACCCCTCCACTTT
CASSFWQGNSPLHF
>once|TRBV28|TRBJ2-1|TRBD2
TGTGCCAGCAGGGAGGGACTAGCGTCCTACAATGAGCAGTTCTTC
CASREGLASYNEQFF
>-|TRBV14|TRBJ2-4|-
TGTGCCAGCAGCCAAGAGGAGGGGTCCATTCAGTACTTC
CASSQEEGSIQYF